This T cell receptor beta chain was sequenced for a study of technical replicates of blood from a few donors. Libraries were prepared by immunoSEQ multiplex PCR; TCRdb keeps only in-frame clonotypes and omits some of them. The profile shows about 80,000 clones, around 90% of them singletons. From germline, CDR1 is ENHRY and CDR2 SYGVKD. The CDR3 runs 15 residues. The V and J ends lost 2 bases and 0 bases, in that order; junction bases with no gene match: 3. V usage is TRBV10-3 and J usage is TRBJ2-7, with 8 bases matching TRBD2. The clonotype was recovered from a human donor in good health. The sequencing sample was made of T cells isolated from PBMCs. For the CDR3, the DNA is TGTGCCATCAGTGAGCCAGCGGGAGTCTCCTACGAGCAGTACTTC. Translation: CAISEPAGVSYEQYF.